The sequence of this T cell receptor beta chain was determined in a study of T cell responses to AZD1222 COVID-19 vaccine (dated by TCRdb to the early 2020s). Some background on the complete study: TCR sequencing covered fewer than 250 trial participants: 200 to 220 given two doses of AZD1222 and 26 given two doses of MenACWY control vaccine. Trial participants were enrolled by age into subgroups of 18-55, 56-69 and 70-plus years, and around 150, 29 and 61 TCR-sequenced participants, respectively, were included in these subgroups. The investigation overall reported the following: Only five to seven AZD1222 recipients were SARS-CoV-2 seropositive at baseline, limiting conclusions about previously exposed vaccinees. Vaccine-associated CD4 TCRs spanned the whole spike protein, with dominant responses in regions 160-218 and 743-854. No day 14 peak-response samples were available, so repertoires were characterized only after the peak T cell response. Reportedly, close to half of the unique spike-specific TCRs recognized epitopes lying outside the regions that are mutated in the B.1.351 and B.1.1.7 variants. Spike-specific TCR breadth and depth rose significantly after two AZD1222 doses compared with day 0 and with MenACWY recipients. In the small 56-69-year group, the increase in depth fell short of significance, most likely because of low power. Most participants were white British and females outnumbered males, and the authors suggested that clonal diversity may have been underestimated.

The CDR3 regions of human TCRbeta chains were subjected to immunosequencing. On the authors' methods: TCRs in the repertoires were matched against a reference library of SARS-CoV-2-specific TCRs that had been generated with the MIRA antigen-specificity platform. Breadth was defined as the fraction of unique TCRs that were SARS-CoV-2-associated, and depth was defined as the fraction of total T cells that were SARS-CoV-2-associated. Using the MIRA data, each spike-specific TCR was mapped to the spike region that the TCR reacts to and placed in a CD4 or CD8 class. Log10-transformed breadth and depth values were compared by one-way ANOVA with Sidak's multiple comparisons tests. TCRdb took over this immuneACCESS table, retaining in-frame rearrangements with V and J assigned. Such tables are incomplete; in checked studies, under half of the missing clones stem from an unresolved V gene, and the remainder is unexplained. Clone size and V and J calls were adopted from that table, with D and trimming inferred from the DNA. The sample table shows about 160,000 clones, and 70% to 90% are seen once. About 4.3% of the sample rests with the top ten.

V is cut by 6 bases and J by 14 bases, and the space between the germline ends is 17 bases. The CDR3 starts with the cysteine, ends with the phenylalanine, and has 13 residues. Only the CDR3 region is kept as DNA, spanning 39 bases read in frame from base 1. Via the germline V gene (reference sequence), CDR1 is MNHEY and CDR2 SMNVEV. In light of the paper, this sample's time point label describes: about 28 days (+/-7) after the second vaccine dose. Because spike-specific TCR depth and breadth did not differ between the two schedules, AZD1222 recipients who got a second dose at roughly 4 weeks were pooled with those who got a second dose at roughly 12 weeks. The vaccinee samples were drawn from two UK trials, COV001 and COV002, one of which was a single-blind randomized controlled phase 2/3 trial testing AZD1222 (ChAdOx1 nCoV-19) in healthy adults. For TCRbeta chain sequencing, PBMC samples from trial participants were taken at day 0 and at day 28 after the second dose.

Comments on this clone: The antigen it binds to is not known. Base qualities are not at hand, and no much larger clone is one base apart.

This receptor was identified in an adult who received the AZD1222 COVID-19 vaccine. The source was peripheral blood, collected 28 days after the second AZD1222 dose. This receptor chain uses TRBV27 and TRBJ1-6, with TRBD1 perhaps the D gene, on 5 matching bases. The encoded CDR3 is CASRGQVTPTLHF. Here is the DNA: TGTGCCAGCAGGGGGCAGGTTACCCCCACCCTCCACTTT.